This T cell receptor (beta chain) was documented in a study of shared clonotypes between healthy human individuals. The table came from immunoSEQ multiplex PCR; TCRdb's copy has only in-frame clones and leaves some out. The sample has approximately 2.4 million clones, 90% to 97% seen once. This CDR3 contains 17 residues. V trimming: 0 bases; J trimming: 5 bases; junction bases outside the gene matches: 6. Germline values: CDR1 LGHNA, CDR2 YSLEER. This TCR derives from a man aged 18 to 35 in good health. The rearrangement uses TRBV4-3 and TRBJ2-1, with TRBD2 matching over 11 bases. The material sequenced was naive CD4+ T cells sorted from blood. Stated subset: CD45RA+ positively selected. CDR3 loop: CASSQELLAGGNNEQFF. Here the CDR3 DNA reads TGCGCCAGCAGCCAAGAGTTGCTAGCGGGAGGAAACAATGAGCAGTTCTTC.